Listed here are 2 T cell receptor beta chains from one sample, sequenced in a study of blood T cell repertoires in COVID-19. Here immunoSEQ multiplex PCR was the method, and the copy in TCRdb shows in-frame clones only, minus some. The data hold about half a million clones, with approximately 85% observed a single time. Specimen: peripheral blood. These receptors were taken from a human donor in a cohort sampled during active COVID-19.

This clone appeared a few times. The chain is built from TRBV28 and TRBJ1-1; 7 nucleotides agree with TRBD1. The CDR3 is made up of 14 amino acids. The germline CDR1 and CDR2 sequences are MDHEN and SYDVKM. V lost 1 base and J lost 4; bases outside the gene matches: 3. The CDR3 sequence is CASSLYQGGTEAFF. Here the CDR3 DNA reads TGTGCCAGCAGTTTATATCAGGGGGGCACTGAAGCTTTCTTT.

This clone has a count of ten or more. The V gene is TRBV28, the J gene TRBJ2-3; D uncertain. V lost 9 bases to trimming and J lost 6 bases, with 10 bases between them. The CDR3 runs to 11 residues. Germline CDR1 is MDHEN and CDR2 is SYDVKM. The CDR3 loop reads CASRLADTQYF. In DNA, the CDR3 is TGTGCCAGTAGACTCGCGGATACGCAGTATTTT.